A selection of T cell receptor beta chains follows, all from one sample in a study of cytomegalovirus exposure and HLA in healthy donors. This table comes from immunoSEQ multiplex PCR, and its TCRdb copy is limited to in-frame clones, with some not included. The sample comprises 150,000 to 200,000 clones, around four fifths of which are singletons, and approximately 0.99% rests with the top ten. The source material was PBMCs. The receptors were sampled from a woman between 35 and 50 years old in good health and CMV-seronegative. Each CDR3 is given without its conserved first and last residue. A D gene is named only where the DNA matches it firmly.

d_gene	v_gene	CDR3aa
TRBD1	TRBV2	ASSGTGNEQY
TRBD2	TRBV5-4	ASSLAGGPGGELF
.	TRBV7-2	ASSLGAGRPKNIQY
.	TRBV30	AWSRGKGNTEAF
TRBD1	TRBV29-1	SVRAGGAGGYT
TRBD2	TRBV11-2	ASSLKREGGTDTQY
.	TRBV4-2	ASSQDSTASGNTIY
.	TRBV5-8	ASSFGQNQETQY
.	TRBV7-8	ASSLAQGAWETQY
TRBD1	TRBV25-1	ASHRGLDTEAF
.	TRBV4-2	ASSQFFGRNTEAF
.	TRBV10-3	AISEYGGSGNTIY